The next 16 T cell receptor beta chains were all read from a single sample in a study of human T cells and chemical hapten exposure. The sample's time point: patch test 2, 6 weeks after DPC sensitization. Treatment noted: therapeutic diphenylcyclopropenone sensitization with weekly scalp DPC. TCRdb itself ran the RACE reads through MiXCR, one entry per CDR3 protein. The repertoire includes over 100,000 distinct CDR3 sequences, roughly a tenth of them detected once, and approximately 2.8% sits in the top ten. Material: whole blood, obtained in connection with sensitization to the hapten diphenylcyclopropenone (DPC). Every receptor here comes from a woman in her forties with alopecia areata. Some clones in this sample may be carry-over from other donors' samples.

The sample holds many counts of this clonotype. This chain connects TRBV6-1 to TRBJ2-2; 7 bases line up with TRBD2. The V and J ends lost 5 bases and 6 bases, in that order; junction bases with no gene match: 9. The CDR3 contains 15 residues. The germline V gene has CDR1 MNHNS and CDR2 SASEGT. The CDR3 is CASSYGGTVAGELFF. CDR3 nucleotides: TGTGCCAGCAGTTACGGGGGGACGGTCGCCGGGGAGCTGTTTTTT.

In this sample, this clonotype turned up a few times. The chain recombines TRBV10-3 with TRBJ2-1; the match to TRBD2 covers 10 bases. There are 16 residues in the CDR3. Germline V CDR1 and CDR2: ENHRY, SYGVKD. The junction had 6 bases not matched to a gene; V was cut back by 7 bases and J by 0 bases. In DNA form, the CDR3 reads TGTGCCATCAAAAATAGCGGGGGGAGCTCCTACAATGAGCAGTTCTTC. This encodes CAIKNSGGSSYNEQFF.

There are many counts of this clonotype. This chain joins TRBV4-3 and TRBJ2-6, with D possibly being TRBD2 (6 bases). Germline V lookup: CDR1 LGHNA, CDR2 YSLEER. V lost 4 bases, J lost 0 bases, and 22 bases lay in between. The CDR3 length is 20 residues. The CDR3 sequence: CASSPKWIGTRNSGANVLTF. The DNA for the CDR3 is TGCGCCAGCAGCCCCAAGTGGATCGGGACTCGCAACTCTGGGGCCAACGTCCTGACTTTC.

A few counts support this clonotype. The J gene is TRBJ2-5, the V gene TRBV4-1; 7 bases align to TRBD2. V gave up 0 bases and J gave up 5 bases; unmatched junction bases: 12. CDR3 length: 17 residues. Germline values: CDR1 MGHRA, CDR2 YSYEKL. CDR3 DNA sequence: TGCGCCAGCAGCCAAGAATACCGGGCCTCCGGGGGGGAGACCCAGTACTTC. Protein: CASSQEYRASGGETQYF.

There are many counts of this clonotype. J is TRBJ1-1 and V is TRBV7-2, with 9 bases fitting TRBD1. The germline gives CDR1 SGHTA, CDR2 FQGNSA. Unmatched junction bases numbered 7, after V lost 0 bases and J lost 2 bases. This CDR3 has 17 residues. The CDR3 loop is CASSLAPGQGPNTEAFF. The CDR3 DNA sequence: TGTGCCAGCAGCTTAGCGCCGGGACAGGGACCTAACACTGAAGCTTTCTTT.

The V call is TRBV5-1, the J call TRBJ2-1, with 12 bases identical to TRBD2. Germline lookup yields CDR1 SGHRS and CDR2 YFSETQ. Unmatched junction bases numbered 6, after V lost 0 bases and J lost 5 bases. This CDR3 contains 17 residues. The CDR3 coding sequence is TGCGCCAGCAGCTTGGAGCCTAGCGGGGGGGCGAACAATGAGCAGTTCTTC. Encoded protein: CASSLEPSGGANNEQFF.

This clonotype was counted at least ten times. DNA of the CDR3: TGTGCCAGCAGCTTAGGCGGTACAGATACGCAGTATTTT. It codes for CASSLGGTDTQYF. The chain carries TRBV7-2 and TRBJ2-3; D gene ambiguous. The CDR3 has 13 amino acids. Germline V gene lookup returns CDR1 SGHTA and CDR2 FQGNSA. V lost 1 base and J lost 3, with 5 bases in between.

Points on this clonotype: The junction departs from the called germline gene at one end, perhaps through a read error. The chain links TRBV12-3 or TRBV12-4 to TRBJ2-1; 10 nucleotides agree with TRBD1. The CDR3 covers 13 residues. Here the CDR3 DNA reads TGTGGCAGCAGTTTGGACAGGGGGAATGAGCAGTTCTTC. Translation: CGSSLDRGNEQFF.

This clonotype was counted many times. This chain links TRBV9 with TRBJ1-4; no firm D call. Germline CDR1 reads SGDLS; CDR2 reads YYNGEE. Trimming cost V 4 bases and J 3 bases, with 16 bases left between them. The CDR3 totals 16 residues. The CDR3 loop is CASSPSAIGANEKLFF. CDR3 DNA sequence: TGTGCCAGCAGCCCCTCGGCGATTGGGGCTAATGAAAAACTGTTTTTT.

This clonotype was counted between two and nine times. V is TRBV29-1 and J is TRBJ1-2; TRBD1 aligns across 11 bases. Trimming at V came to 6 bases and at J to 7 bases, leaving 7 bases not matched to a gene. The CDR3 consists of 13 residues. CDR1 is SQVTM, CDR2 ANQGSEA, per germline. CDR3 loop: CSVAGQGAGGYTF. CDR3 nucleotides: TGCAGCGTCGCCGGACAGGGGGCCGGTGGCTACACCTTC.

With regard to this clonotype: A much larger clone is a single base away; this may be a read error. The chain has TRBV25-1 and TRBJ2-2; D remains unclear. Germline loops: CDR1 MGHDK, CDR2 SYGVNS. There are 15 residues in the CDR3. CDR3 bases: TGTGCCGGCAGTGCTATGGGGTTGAACACCGGGGAGCTGTTTTTT. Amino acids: CAGSAMGLNTGELFF.

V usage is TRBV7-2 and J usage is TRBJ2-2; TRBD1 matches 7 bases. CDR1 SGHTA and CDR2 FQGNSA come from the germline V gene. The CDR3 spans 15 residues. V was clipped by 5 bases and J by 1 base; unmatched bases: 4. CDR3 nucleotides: TGTGCCAGCAGCCCCAGGACAGGGAACACCGGGGAGCTGTTTTTT. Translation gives CASSPRTGNTGELFF.

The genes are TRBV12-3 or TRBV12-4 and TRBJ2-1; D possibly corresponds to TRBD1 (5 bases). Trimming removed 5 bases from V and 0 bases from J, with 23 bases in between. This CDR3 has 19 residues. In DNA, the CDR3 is TGTGCCAGCAGTGGTGTTCCGACAGACCTCGGATCCTCCTACAATGAGCAGTTCTTC. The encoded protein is CASSGVPTDLGSSYNEQFF.

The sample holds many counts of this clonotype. The CDR3 reads CASSEPGNQPQHF. In nucleotides, the CDR3 is TGTGCCAGCAGTGAACCAGGCAATCAGCCCCAGCATTTT. The chain recombines TRBV6-1 with TRBJ1-5, with D unresolved. Per the germline V gene, CDR1 is MNHNS and CDR2 is SASEGT. V shed 2 bases and J shed 2 bases, with 4 bases lying between them. This CDR3 comprises 13 residues.

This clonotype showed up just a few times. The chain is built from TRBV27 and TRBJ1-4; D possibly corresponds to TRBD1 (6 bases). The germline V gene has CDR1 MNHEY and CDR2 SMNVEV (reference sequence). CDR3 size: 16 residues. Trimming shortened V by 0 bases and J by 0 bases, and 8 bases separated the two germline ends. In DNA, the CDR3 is TGTGCCAGCAGTTTATCGAGGGGGGCAACTAATGAAAAACTGTTTTTT. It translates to CASSLSRGATNEKLFF.

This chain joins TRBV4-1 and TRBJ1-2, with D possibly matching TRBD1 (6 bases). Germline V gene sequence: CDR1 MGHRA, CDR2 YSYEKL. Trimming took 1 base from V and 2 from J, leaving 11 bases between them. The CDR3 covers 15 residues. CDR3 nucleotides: TGCGCCAGCAGCCAAGTTGCAGGGGAGAACTATGGCTACACCTTC. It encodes CASSQVAGENYGYTF.